One and the same sample provided the 5 T cell receptor beta chains below, sequenced in a study of T cell responses to AZD1222 COVID-19 vaccine (dated by TCRdb to about 2021). The library relied on the immunoSEQ multiplex PCR assay. The clones in this table, taken by TCRdb from immuneACCESS, are in-frame only. Not every clone is retained; where verified, under half of the shortfall comes from an unresolved V gene, and the cause of the rest is unknown. This sample gives under 150,000 clones in total; roughly nine tenths of them show up just once. About 3% of the sample is taken by the ten largest. The time point label, read with the paper, signifies: baseline before first vaccination. Sequences were derived from peripheral blood, sampled on day 0 of AZD1222 vaccination. The receptors derive from an adult in good health.

The chain joins TRBV12-2 to TRBJ2-7; TRBD2, the D gene given by the table, was not confirmed from the DNA. TRBV12-2 is marked as a pseudogene. The CDR3 runs 17 residues. This CDR3 reads CASRSPPGTSRTYEQYF. The CDR3 DNA follows: TGTGCAAGTCGCTCCCCTCCCGGGACTAGCCGAACCTACGAGCAGTACTTC.

The chain links TRBV7-2 to TRBJ1-5, with TRBD1 matching over 7 bases. CDR1 is SGHTA, CDR2 FQGNSA, per germline. With 1 base clipped from V and 5 bases from J, the junction kept 5 bases outside the gene matches. This CDR3 has 15 residues. CDR3 DNA sequence: TGTGCCAGCAGCTTAGAAGGGACAGTCGATCAGCCCCAGCATTTT. This gives the protein CASSLEGTVDQPQHF.

The chain recombines TRBV21-1 with TRBJ2-1; TRBD2 was called by the table and not checked on the DNA. TRBV21-1 is a pseudogene. The length of the CDR3 is 16 residues. The CDR3 reads CASSNAGFTHLNEQFF. CDR3 nucleotides: TGTGCCAGCAGCAATGCCGGGTTCACTCATCTCAATGAGCAGTTCTTC.

J is TRBJ1-2 and V is TRBV3-1 (or the pseudogene TRBV3-2); D is ambiguous. V dropped 4 bases and J dropped 1 base, with 16 bases sitting between them. CDR3 size: 16 residues. CDR1 and CDR2 (germline): LGHDT, YNNKEL (reference sequence). CDR3 sequence (DNA): TGTGCCAGCAGCCCAGACCCGGCCAGGATTAACTATGGCTACACCTTC. Its translation: CASSPDPARINYGYTF.

CDR3 in DNA: TGTGCCACCAGTGAGGAGGGTTACGTGAATGGCTACACCTTC. The encoded protein is CATSEEGYVNGYTF. The rearrangement uses TRBV24-1 and TRBJ1-2; D is unresolved. V was trimmed by 4 bases and J by 6 bases, leaving 14 bases between them. The CDR3 totals 14 residues. Germline values: CDR1 KGHDR, CDR2 SFDVKD.